The 13 T cell receptor beta chains given below trace back to one sample, sequenced in a study of T-cell reconstitution after alpha-beta-depleted transplantation in children. Library preparation (for TCRbeta) was performed with unique molecular identifiers. TCRdb redid the calling of the PCR reads with MiXCR, one entry per CDR3 protein. The profile covers some 590,000 distinct CDR3 sequences, with under 12% appearing a single time and about 4% taken by the ten largest. The material sequenced was PBMCs from the stem cell graft donor, taken from the stem cell graft. These receptor sequences come from a human donor who donated a stem cell graft to a child with acute myeloid leukemia.

In its sample, this clonotype was seen a few times. The CDR3 is CASSHKSSYNEQFF. The DNA for the CDR3 is TGTGCCAGCAGCCACAAGAGCTCCTACAATGAGCAGTTCTTC. The rearrangement joins TRBV12-3 or TRBV12-4 to TRBJ2-1; D is ambiguous. This CDR3 has 14 amino acids. Trimming removed 6 bases at V and 0 bases at J, with 9 bases between.

The J gene is TRBJ2-1, the V gene TRBV7-8, with D perhaps TRBD2 (5 bases). This CDR3 is built from 14 residues. CDR1 is SGHVS and CDR2 is FQNEAQ in the germline V gene. Trimming took 3 bases from V and 3 from J, leaving 9 bases between them. This CDR3 reads CASSFGEIYNEQFF. The CDR3 DNA reads as TGTGCCAGCAGCTTTGGGGAGATCTACAATGAGCAGTTCTTC.

This clonotype was observed a handful of times. V is TRBV5-1 and J is TRBJ2-1; D is perhaps TRBD2 (7 bases). This CDR3 is 16 amino acids long. Germline CDR1 and CDR2: SGHRS and YFSETQ. V was trimmed by 4 bases and J by 4 bases, leaving 18 bases between them. The CDR3 protein is CASSPQGSGTYNEQFF. The DNA of the CDR3 is TGCGCCAGCAGCCCCCAGGGGAGCGGGACTTACAATGAGCAGTTCTTC.

This clonotype was picked up a small number of times. The DNA for the CDR3 is TGTGCCAGCACCCCATATGAAGAGACCCAGTACTTC. Protein sequence: CASTPYEETQYF. This chain links TRBV12-3 or TRBV12-4 with TRBJ2-5; no clear D. The CDR3 consists of 12 residues. The V gene lost 7 bases and the J gene lost 3 bases, with 9 bases spanning the gap.

This clonotype has only a few counts. V and J are TRBV14 and TRBJ1-5; no definite D call. The CDR3 length is 16 residues. With 2 bases removed from V and 1 base from J, the gap between germline ends came to 12 bases. The V gene's germline CDR1 is SGHDN and CDR2 FVKESK. CDR3 in amino acids: CASSQWFGRSNQPQHF. The CDR3 region has the DNA TGTGCCAGCAGCCAATGGTTCGGTAGAAGCAATCAGCCCCAGCATTTT.

This clonotype has more than one count but fewer than ten. The chain employs TRBV7-9 and TRBJ1-4; the D is unclear. Trimming took off 5 bases at V and 8 bases at J, with 21 bases between the two ends. This CDR3 region has 16 residues. The germline gives CDR1 SEHNR, CDR2 FQNEAQ (reference sequence). CDR3 DNA sequence: TGTGCCAGCAGCCCCCTTGATAGGGCAGAGGGCGAAAAACTGTTTTTT. It encodes CASSPLDRAEGEKLFF.

In its sample, this clonotype was seen a few times. This sequence joins TRBV20-1 and TRBJ2-7, with 12 bases identical to TRBD1. V shed 1 base and J 7 bases; nucleotides not matched to a gene: 14. The germline V gene encodes CDR1 DFQATT and CDR2 SNEGSKA (reference sequence). The CDR3 extends over 17 amino acids. The CDR3 nucleotides read TGCAGTGCTAGAGGGAGTATTCGGGACAGGGGGCTTGAGGAGCAGTACTTC. Translated: CSARGSIRDRGLEEQYF.

This clonotype was found many times. The chain couples TRBV5-1 to TRBJ2-3; D unclear. The CDR3 runs to 16 residues. Germline V lookup: CDR1 SGHRS, CDR2 YFSETQ. With 3 bases removed from V and 2 bases from J, the gap between germline ends came to 16 bases. The chain's CDR3 is CASSSDSGRPTDTQYF. The DNA of the CDR3 is TGCGCCAGCAGCTCCGACTCGGGCCGACCCACAGATACGCAGTATTTT.

The sample holds many counts of this clonotype. The chain uses TRBV29-1 and TRBJ2-7; D not certain. The CDR3 spans 12 residues. V lost 3 bases and J 1 base, leaving 7 bases between the germline ends. Germline CDR1 and CDR2: SQVTM and ANQGSEA. The CDR3 nucleotides read TGCAGCGTTGAGACGGAATCCTACGAGCAGTACTTC. It specifies CSVETESYEQYF.

This clonotype was seen at least ten times. The V and J genes are TRBV12-3 or TRBV12-4 and TRBJ1-1; D may be TRBD1 (5 bases). The CDR3 has 12 amino acids. Trimming left V 3 bases short and J 8 bases short, with 10 bases between. The CDR3 nucleotides read TGTGCCAGCAGTTTTAGGGCAGGGGAAGCTTTCTTT. Amino acids: CASSFRAGEAFF.

In the case of this clonotype: The junction departs from germline at one end; a sequencing error may be responsible. The rearrangement links TRBV20-1 to TRBJ2-3; TRBD1 or TRBD2 may be the D gene (5 bases each). The CDR3 sequence is 12 residues long. Germline V lookup: CDR1 DFQATT, CDR2 SNEGSKA (reference sequence). CDR3 protein: CSARRGTDTQYF. CDR3 in DNA: TGCAGTGCTAGACGGGGCACCGATACGCAGTATTTT.

In this sample, this clonotype turned up many times. J is TRBJ1-2 and V is TRBV4-3; no clear D gene. The CDR3 spans 13 residues. Per germline, CDR1 LGHNA and CDR2 YSLEER. Trimming took off 1 base at V and 5 bases at J, with 8 bases between the two ends. CDR3 protein: CASSQVAAYGYTF. For the CDR3, the DNA is TGCGCCAGCAGCCAAGTTGCGGCATATGGCTACACCTTC.

This clonotype has at least ten counts. The CDR3 loop is CSAMAGSTGDTEAFF. The CDR3 DNA is TGCAGTGCTATGGCAGGGAGTACGGGGGACACTGAAGCTTTCTTT. The V and J genes are TRBV20-1 and TRBJ1-1; TRBD1 might be the D (5 bases). This CDR3 has 15 residues. From germline, CDR1 is DFQATT and CDR2 SNEGSKA (reference sequence). Trimming cost V 4 bases and J 3 bases, with 18 bases left between them.